Each of the 18 T cell receptor beta chains below was sequenced from the same sample in a study of shared clonotypes between healthy human individuals. Sequencing used immunoSEQ multiplex PCR; TCRdb keeps in-frame clones, though not all of them. The sample has about 2.4 million clones, 93% seen once. Sequences were obtained from naive CD4+ T cells from PBMCs. The subset here: CD45RA+ positively selected. The receptors come from a man aged 18 to 29 in good health. Some clones in this sample may be carry-over from other donors' samples.

The chain combines TRBV19 with TRBJ1-2, with D possibly being TRBD1 (5 bases). V lost 3 bases and J 4 bases, leaving 9 bases between the germline ends. The CDR3 contains 13 residues. CDR1 LNHDA and CDR2 SQIVND come from the germline V gene (reference sequence). The CDR3 region is CASSISRAYGYTF. The CDR3 DNA sequence: TGTGCCAGTAGTATCTCCAGGGCCTATGGCTACACCTTC.

This chain uses TRBV6-5 with TRBJ2-4, with D perhaps matching TRBD2 (5 bases). Trimming left V 10 bases short and J 1 base short, with 14 bases between. CDR1 MNHEY and CDR2 SVGAGI come from the germline V gene. CDR3 length: 14 amino acids. CDR3 amino acids: CATRAVRAKNIQYF. The DNA for the CDR3 is TGTGCCACGCGGGCCGTGAGGGCCAAAAACATTCAGTACTTC.

The chain is built from TRBV6-1 and TRBJ1-3; 7 bases fit TRBD1. CDR1 and CDR2 from the germline V gene are MNHNS and SASEGT. CDR3 length equals 13 residues. The trim removed 5 bases at V and 11 bases at J, leaving 9 bases unmatched. CDR3 amino acids: CASSTQGGTAIYF. The CDR3 DNA follows: TGTGCCAGCAGTACCCAGGGGGGTACCGCCATATATTTT.

The rearrangement links TRBV7-3 to TRBJ2-7; unclear D gene. Germline-derived CDR1 and CDR2 are SGHTA and FQGTGA. V was trimmed by 5 bases and J by 2 bases, leaving 16 bases between them. The CDR3 contains 15 residues. This CDR3 is CASSENSGWTYEQYF. The CDR3 DNA reads TGTGCCAGCAGCGAGAACTCGGGTTGGACCTACGAGCAGTACTTC.

The chain couples TRBV11-2 to TRBJ2-1, with D perhaps matching TRBD1 (5 bases). CDR3 length equals 15 residues. From germline, CDR1 is SGHAT and CDR2 FQNNGV. V gave up 2 bases and J gave up 2 bases, with 10 bases separating them. DNA for the CDR3: TGTGCCAGCAGCTTATTACAGGCAACCTACAATGAGCAGTTCTTC. It yields the protein CASSLLQATYNEQFF.

V usage is TRBV5-5 and J usage is TRBJ2-5; weak D call: TRBD1 (6 bases). Deletions cut 0 bases from V and 5 bases from J, with 11 bases between. The CDR3 runs 14 residues. Germline CDR1 is SGHKS and CDR2 is YYEKEE (reference sequence). The CDR3 here is CASSLVQGRETQYF. The DNA of the CDR3 is TGTGCCAGCAGCTTGGTACAGGGCCGGGAGACCCAGTACTTC.

V is TRBV19 and J is TRBJ2-7; TRBD2 matches at 14 bases. CDR3 length equals 15 residues. Germline V CDR1 and CDR2: LNHDA, SQIVND (reference sequence). V lost 6 bases and J lost 4; bases outside the gene matches: 5. The CDR3 loop reads CASSGTSGSWYEQYF. CDR3 coding DNA: TGTGCCAGTAGCGGGACTAGCGGGAGTTGGTACGAGCAGTACTTC.

This chain uses TRBV28 with TRBJ2-6; no clear D gene. Germline-derived CDR1 and CDR2 are MDHEN and SYDVKM. V was clipped by 7 bases and J by 0 bases, with 13 bases between them. The CDR3 extends over 16 amino acids. Written as DNA, the CDR3 is TGTGCCAGCATCCCGGACGGAATCTCTGGGGCCAACGTCCTGACTTTC. It is translated as CASIPDGISGANVLTF.

V usage is TRBV28 and J usage is TRBJ1-2; no definite D call. The CDR3 loop spans 15 amino acids. Germline-derived CDR1 and CDR2 are MDHEN and SYDVKM. V shed 2 bases and J shed 0 bases, with 10 bases lying between them. As DNA, the CDR3 is TGTGCCAGCAGTTTACGGGCGATTACTAACTATGGCTACACCTTC. Translated, it gives CASSLRAITNYGYTF.

The chain recombines TRBV6-1 with TRBJ2-1, with 12 bases matching TRBD2. The CDR3 totals 14 residues. Germline V gives CDR1 MNHNS, CDR2 SASEGT. V was pared by 8 bases and J by 2 bases, with 1 base of the junction left unmatched. The CDR3 DNA reads TGTGCCAGCGGACTAGCGGGACCCTACAATGAGCAGTTCTTC. Translated: CASGLAGPYNEQFF.

This chain uses TRBV7-9 with TRBJ1-2; 8 positions match TRBD1. The CDR3 consists of 14 residues. The germline gives CDR1 SEHNR, CDR2 FQNEAQ (reference sequence). Trimming cost V 5 bases and J 7 bases; bases outside gene matches: 9. This CDR3 is CASSQMTGEAGYTF. In DNA form, the CDR3 reads TGTGCCAGCAGCCAAATGACAGGGGAGGCTGGCTACACCTTC. Full variable domain (remainder filled in from reference TRBV7-9 and TRBJ1-2): DTGVSQNPRHKITKRGQNVTFRCDPISEHNRLYWYRQTLGQGPEFLTYFQNEAQLEKSRLLSDRFSAERPKGSFSTLEIQRTEQGDSAMYLCASSQMTGEAGYTFGSGTRLTVV.

V gene TRBV7-2 combines with J gene TRBJ1-5; D unresolved. There are 13 residues in the CDR3. Germline assignment: CDR1 SGHTA and CDR2 FQGNSA. V was shortened by 5 bases and J by 4 bases, with 9 bases between the two germline ends. DNA of the CDR3: TGTGCCAGCAGCCTTACAACGAATCAGCCCCAGCATTTT. Translation gives CASSLTTNQPQHF.

The rearrangement uses TRBV29-1 and TRBJ2-1; 12 bases are shared with TRBD2. In germline, CDR1 is SQVTM, CDR2 ANQGSEA. This CDR3 is built from 14 residues. J lost 8 bases, V lost 3 bases, and 5 bases had no gene match. The CDR3 loop reads CSVERTSGIYEQFF. The CDR3 DNA reads as TGCAGCGTTGAGAGGACTAGCGGGATATATGAGCAGTTCTTC.

This clone has a single count. This rearrangement joins TRBV6-1 to TRBJ2-2; D is perhaps TRBD1 (5 bases). CDR3 length: 15 residues. Germline CDR1 MNHNS, CDR2 SASEGT. V was clipped by 3 bases and J by 4 bases, with 12 bases between them. DNA of the CDR3: TGTGCCAGCAGTGAGCAGACAGTCTCCACCGGGGAGCTGTTTTTT. Amino acids: CASSEQTVSTGELFF.

The genes are TRBV10-1 and TRBJ2-3; 9 positions agree with TRBD1. The CDR3 sequence is 14 residues long. The junction had 5 bases not matched to a gene; V was cut back by 5 bases and J by 5 bases. Germline V gene sequence: CDR1 WNHNN, CDR2 SYGVQD (reference sequence). CDR3 in DNA: TGCGCCAGCAGTAACCTGGGACAGGGAGATACGCAGTATTTT. Its protein is CASSNLGQGDTQYF.

This clone was found a few times. Other DNA sequences in this specimen translate into the identical CDR3. The chain joins TRBV19 to TRBJ2-3; 9 bases agree with TRBD1. The CDR3 contains 15 residues. Germline lookup yields CDR1 LNHDA and CDR2 SQIVND (reference sequence). V dropped 2 bases and J dropped 1; count of bases not matched to a gene: 1. The CDR3 nucleotides are TGTGCCAGTAGTATAAGGGACAGGGGCACAGATACGCAGTATTTT. It yields the protein CASSIRDRGTDTQYF.

A word on this clone: Distinct nucleotide sequences in the sample also encode this CDR3. The chain recombines TRBV9 with TRBJ2-2; TRBD2 aligns across 11 bases. Germline assignment: CDR1 SGDLS and CDR2 YYNGEE. The CDR3 covers 16 residues. With 2 bases clipped from V and 1 base from J, the junction kept 1 base outside the gene matches. CDR3 sequence: CASSVGTSGNTGELFF. CDR3 nucleotides: TGTGCCAGCAGCGTTGGGACTAGCGGGAACACCGGGGAGCTGTTTTTT.

The chain links TRBV19 to TRBJ1-1; D unclear. Germline V lookup: CDR1 LNHDA, CDR2 SQIVND (reference sequence). This CDR3 contains 14 residues. The ends were cut back, 2 bases at V and 4 bases at J, with 11 bases in the middle. The CDR3 sequence: CASSIWGESTEAFF. The CDR3 DNA reads TGTGCCAGTAGTATATGGGGTGAAAGCACTGAAGCTTTCTTT.